The 14 T cell receptor beta chains presented below share a single source sample, sequenced in a study of molecular identifiers for immune sequencing clone quantification (dated by TCRdb to 2017 to 2018). To prepare the library, PCR was applied. For sequencing, an Illumina HiSeq 4000 was employed. TCRdb took the public reads, trimmed them with fastp at Q25, ran MiXCR for clone calling and kept in-frame beta chains. Identical CDR3 proteins give one entry, which carries the most common genes and DNA. This sample is represented by around 65,000 distinct CDR3 sequences; approximately 18% of them were singletons. Of the sample, under 2% falls within the top ten clones. Material: naive CD8+ T cells from blood, with Jurkat cell RNA spiked in. This specimen's cell subset or site label, per the study, means: FACS-sorted CD8+CD4-CCR7+CD45RA+ naive T cells. These receptors originate from a human donor in good health. Some libraries in this study had Jurkat cell RNA spiked in.

This clonotype was seen repeatedly, ten times or more. The CDR3 reads CASSPFGGSRTTGELFF. As DNA, the CDR3 is TGTGCCAGCTCACCATTTGGAGGGAGCCGAACAACCGGGGAGCTGTTTTTT. The chain has TRBV18 and TRBJ2-2, with D perhaps matching TRBD2 (6 bases). Trimming cost V 2 bases and J 5 bases, with 18 bases left between them. The CDR3 length is 17 residues. Germline V gene sequence: CDR1 KGHSH, CDR2 LQKENI.

This clonotype has just a few counts. The V and J genes are TRBV5-6 and TRBJ1-5, with 9 bases identical to TRBD1. Per germline, CDR1 SGHDT and CDR2 YYEEEE. V was clipped by 4 bases and J by 1 base; unmatched bases: 12. The length of the CDR3 is 18 residues. The CDR3 DNA is TGTGCCAGCAGCCCCTGGGGGACAGGGATTGAAAGCAATCAGCCCCAGCATTTT. Encoded protein: CASSPWGTGIESNQPQHF.

This clonotype was picked up a small number of times. V usage is TRBV7-3 and J usage is TRBJ2-1; 10 bases are a match to TRBD2. The trim removed 2 bases at V and 9 bases at J, leaving 7 bases unmatched. The germline gives CDR1 SGHTA, CDR2 FQGTGA. This CDR3 has 15 amino acids. This chain's CDR3 is CASSLLLAGVGEQFF. Here the CDR3 DNA reads TGTGCCAGCAGCTTATTGCTAGCGGGAGTAGGTGAGCAGTTCTTC.

This clonotype appeared many times. This chain uses TRBV4-3 with TRBJ1-2; no firm D call. Deletions cut 0 bases from V and 10 bases from J, with 21 bases between. This CDR3 contains 16 residues. Per germline, CDR1 LGHNA and CDR2 YSLEER. DNA for the CDR3: TGCGCCAGCAGCCAAGATCGGGAATTTTTGGCAGTACACTACACCTTC. Encoded protein: CASSQDREFLAVHYTF.

This clonotype was picked up many times. The chain combines TRBV13 with TRBJ2-3; D call uncertain. The V and J ends lost 5 bases and 6 bases respectively, with 12 bases between them. CDR3 length: 13 amino acids. Germline-derived CDR1 and CDR2 are PRHDT and FYEKMQ (reference sequence). CDR3 bases: TGTGCCAGCAGCCTGGGTTCCGGGGATACGCAGTATTTT. Protein: CASSLGSGDTQYF.

This clonotype has ten or more counts. The CDR3 DNA reads TGTGCCAGCAGCTTTAGCCGGGGGAGGGAGACCCAGTACTTC. It translates to CASSFSRGRETQYF. V is TRBV6-5 and J is TRBJ2-5; TRBD2 might be the D (6 bases). The CDR3 consists of 14 residues. The ends were cut back, 6 bases at V and 5 bases at J, with 16 bases in the middle. From germline, CDR1 is MNHEY and CDR2 SVGAGI.

This clonotype was recorded at least ten times. The V call is TRBV27, the J call TRBJ2-1, with 9 bases that match TRBD2. The CDR3 contains 16 residues. In germline, CDR1 is MNHEY, CDR2 SMNVEV (reference sequence). With 4 bases clipped from V and 8 bases from J, the junction kept 12 bases outside the gene matches. This CDR3 is CASSSSLAGGPDEQFF. CDR3 sequence (DNA): TGTGCCAGCAGTTCCTCCTTGGCGGGAGGGCCGGATGAGCAGTTCTTC.

Ten or more counts support this clonotype. This chain joins TRBV2 and TRBJ2-1; D perhaps matches TRBD2 (6 bases). Trimming shortened V by 0 bases and J by 0 bases, and 9 bases separated the two germline ends. Germline CDR1 SNHLY, CDR2 FYNNEI. The CDR3 runs to 16 residues. CDR3 nucleotide sequence: TGTGCCAGCAGTGAAGCCTACGGGAGCTCCTACAATGAGCAGTTCTTC. This encodes CASSEAYGSSYNEQFF.

This clonotype has just a few counts. The J gene is TRBJ2-7, the V gene TRBV7-9, with D perhaps TRBD1 or TRBD2 (5 bases each). The length of the CDR3 is 15 residues. Trimming stripped 3 bases from V and 2 bases from J, with 14 bases between. Germline V gene data show CDR1 as SEHNR and CDR2 as FQNEAQ (reference sequence). The CDR3 protein is CASSFSAGSTYEQYF. Here the CDR3 DNA reads TGTGCCAGCAGCTTCTCGGCAGGGAGCACCTACGAGCAGTACTTC. The complete variable domain, with remaining parts taken from reference TRBV7-9 and TRBJ2-7, reads DTGVSQNPRHKITKRGQNVTFRCDPISEHNRLYWYRQTLGQGPEFLTYFQNEAQLEKSRLLSDRFSAERPKGSFSTLEIQRTEQGDSAMYLCASSFSAGSTYEQYFGPGTRLTVT.

This clonotype was detected ten times or more. The J gene is TRBJ2-1, the V gene TRBV25-1; D is possibly TRBD1 (6 bases). CDR1 is MGHDK and CDR2 is SYGVNS in the germline V gene. The CDR3 is 13 residues long. Deletions cut 10 bases from V and 4 bases from J, with 14 bases between. CDR3 sequence: CATSDRPYNEQFF. As DNA, the CDR3 is TGTGCCACGTCCGACAGGCCGTACAATGAGCAGTTCTTC. The full variable domain, its missing parts supplied by reference TRBV25-1 and TRBJ2-1, is EADIYQTPRYLVIGTGKKITLECSQTMGHDKMYWYQQDPGMELHLIHYSYGVNSTEKGDLSSESTVSRIRTEHFPLTLESARPSHTSQYLCATSDRPYNEQFFGPGTRLTVL.

This clonotype was recorded many times. The chain employs TRBV27 and TRBJ1-1, with D unclear. Germline assignment: CDR1 MNHEY and CDR2 SMNVEV (reference sequence). The length of the CDR3 is 15 residues. Trimming removed 2 bases from V and 0 bases from J, with 10 bases in between. CDR3 DNA sequence: TGTGCCAGCAGTTTAAATAGAGGGTTGAACACTGAAGCTTTCTTT. It codes for CASSLNRGLNTEAFF.

V gene TRBV6-2 or TRBV6-3 combines with J gene TRBJ1-4; D unresolved. Per the germline V gene, CDR1 is MNHEY and CDR2 is SVGEGT. Trimming pared 0 bases from V and 6 bases from J, leaving 11 bases between. The CDR3 is 15 amino acids. The CDR3 DNA is TGTGCCAGCAGTTACTCCCTCGGCCTGGATGAAAAACTGTTTTTT. This translates into CASSYSLGLDEKLFF.

This clonotype showed up many times. This chain uses TRBV10-2 with TRBJ1-4; D remains unclear. Trimming cost V 6 bases and J 8 bases, with 7 bases left between them. Germline V gene data show CDR1 as WSHSY and CDR2 as SAAADI. CDR3 length equals 11 residues. The CDR3: CASREGEKLFF. CDR3 coding DNA: TGCGCCAGCAGAGAAGGGGAAAAACTGTTTTTT.

This clonotype was observed a few times. The chain is built from TRBV5-1 and TRBJ2-7; D possibly corresponds to TRBD1 (5 bases). V lost 0 bases and J 2 bases, leaving 18 bases between the germline ends. Germline loops: CDR1 SGHRS, CDR2 YFSETQ. The CDR3 consists of 17 residues. The CDR3 DNA is TGCGCCAGCAGCTTGGCGTTCCAGGCCAGGGTGACCTACGAGCAGTACTTC. Its translation: CASSLAFQARVTYEQYF. Based on the CDR3 plus reference TRBV5-1 and TRBJ2-7, the full variable domain is KAGVTQTPRYLIKTRGQQVTLSCSPISGHRSVSWYQQTPGQGLQFLFEYFSETQRNKGNFPGRFSGRQFSNSRSEMNVSTLELGDSALYLCASSLAFQARVTYEQYFGPGTRLTVT.